Sequencing of this T cell receptor (beta chain) was carried out in a study of control samples from healthy donors and cancer patients (dated by TCRdb to the early 2020s). As encoded in the germline V gene, CDR1 is SGDLS while CDR2 is YYNGEE. The CDR3 has 12 amino acids, counting the end cysteine and phenylalanine. Here the CDR3 DNA is all that survives: 36 bases in frame from base 1. At the junction V is shortened by 2 bases and J by 3 bases, with 3 bases in between. Concerning this clone: What antigen it recognizes has not been identified. No much larger clone is present one base from it, and per-base qualities are unavailable.

Libraries were prepared through the immunoSEQ multiplex PCR assay. Sourced from immuneACCESS, this table was stored by TCRdb with only in-frame sequences that have V and J called. A share of the clones is absent; for the studies checked, an unresolved V gene accounts for under half, and the remainder has no known explanation. The sample table lists 78,000 or so clones, approximately 88% of them with a count of one. About 16% of the sample belongs to the ten largest clones. Here the chain combines TRBV9 and TRBJ2-1; the D gene is not confidently resolved. This TCR came from a man over 45 in good health. The sequenced sample was blood. In nucleotides, the sequence is TGTGCCAGCAGCGTCGACTACAATGAGCAGTTCTTC. Translated, this gives CASSVDYNEQFF.